One sample yielded the 22 T cell receptor beta chains listed below, sequenced in a study of cytomegalovirus exposure and HLA in healthy donors. PCR amplification relied on 60 Vbeta primers (plus 13 Jbeta primers). This table comes from immunoSEQ multiplex PCR, and its TCRdb copy is limited to in-frame clones, with some not included. This table has about 120,000 clones, around a tenth appearing once. The sample consisted of PBMCs. The receptors here all came from a man in his thirties or forties in good health and CMV-seronegative.

The rearrangement uses TRBV4-2 and TRBJ1-5, with D unclear. CDR1 LGHNA and CDR2 YNFKEQ come from the germline V gene. CDR3 length: 13 residues. The V and J ends lost 0 bases and 6 bases respectively, with 6 bases between them. The CDR3 DNA sequence: TGTGCCAGCAGCCAAGATCAGTTTCAGCCCCAGCATTTT. Translation: CASSQDQFQPQHF.

This clone turned up a few times. The chain couples TRBV6-6 to TRBJ2-7; TRBD2 might be the D (6 bases). Germline V lookup: CDR1 MNHNY, CDR2 SVGAGI (reference sequence). V shed 5 bases and J shed 4 bases, with 15 bases lying between them. CDR3 length: 14 amino acids. Written as DNA, the CDR3 is TGTGCCAGCAGTCGACCGGGACTCACTTACGAGCAGTACTTC. Translating it yields CASSRPGLTYEQYF.

This clone was recorded a few times. The gene calls are TRBV7-8 and TRBJ1-1, with 8 bases lining up with TRBD1. The CDR3 runs 12 residues. Per the germline V gene, CDR1 is SGHVS and CDR2 is FQNEAQ. Germline trimming cut 1 base from V and 11 bases from J; bases unmatched to any gene: 3. The CDR3 reads CASSLETGDAFF. DNA of the CDR3: TGTGCCAGCAGCTTAGAGACAGGGGATGCTTTCTTT.

This clone showed up just a few times. The CDR3 is CAIGRSGYEQYF. The CDR3 region has the DNA TGTGCCATTGGACGGAGCGGCTACGAGCAGTACTTC. V and J are TRBV28 and TRBJ2-7, with a possible D match to TRBD2 (5 bases). The germline V and J ends were trimmed by 10 bases and 3 bases, with 13 bases remaining between them. The CDR3 is 12 residues long. Germline loops: CDR1 MDHEN, CDR2 SYDVKM.

This chain connects TRBV5-6 to TRBJ2-7, with D possibly matching TRBD2 (5 bases). Trimming cost V 5 bases and J 3 bases, with 18 bases left between them. CDR3 length: 15 amino acids. The germline V gene has CDR1 SGHDT and CDR2 YYEEEE. The CDR3 coding sequence is TGTGCCAGCAGATCAGCTTCTACAGACTACTACGAGCAGTACTTC. Protein: CASRSASTDYYEQYF.

The CDR3 DNA reads as TGTGCCAGCAGCGCAGGGGGCGCTCCCTACGAGCAGTACTTC. Its translation is CASSAGGAPYEQYF. V and J are TRBV9 and TRBJ2-7; 8 bases fit TRBD1. The V and J ends lost 3 bases and 2 bases, in that order; junction bases with no gene match: 4. The germline CDR1 and CDR2 sequences are SGDLS and YYNGEE. The CDR3 runs 14 residues.

The chain couples TRBV10-3 to TRBJ1-1; 9 bases align to TRBD1. V was clipped by 7 bases and J by 3 bases; unmatched bases: 6. The CDR3 totals 14 residues. The V gene's germline CDR1 is ENHRY and CDR2 SYGVKD. CDR3 sequence (DNA): TGTGCCATCACCAGGACAGGGGCCGACACTGAAGCTTTCTTT. The encoded protein is CAITRTGADTEAFF.

This clone has more than one count but fewer than ten. This chain links TRBV29-1 with TRBJ1-2, with a tentative D call TRBD1 (5 bases). Germline CDR1 and CDR2: SQVTM and ANQGSEA. The CDR3 is made up of 12 amino acids. Trimming pared 3 bases from V and 3 bases from J, leaving 8 bases between. CDR3 protein: CSVEGRDYGYTF. As DNA, the CDR3 is TGCAGCGTTGAGGGCAGGGACTATGGCTACACCTTC.

This clone has just a few counts. The chain combines TRBV7-9 with TRBJ2-7; possible D gene TRBD1, 5 bases. CDR1 and CDR2 from the germline V gene are SEHNR and FQNEAQ (reference sequence). Between the trimmed V and J ends, which lost 5 bases and 5 bases, there was a span of 13 bases. The CDR3 is made up of 13 amino acids. The CDR3 loop reads CASSPRKGHEQYF. The CDR3 coding sequence is TGTGCCAGCAGCCCGAGAAAGGGGCACGAGCAGTACTTC. Based on the CDR3 plus reference TRBV7-9 and TRBJ2-7, the full variable domain is DTGVSQNPRHKITKRGQNVTFRCDPISEHNRLYWYRQTLGQGPEFLTYFQNEAQLEKSRLLSDRFSAERPKGSFSTLEIQRTEQGDSAMYLCASSPRKGHEQYFGPGTRLTVT.

The V call is TRBV5-1, the J call TRBJ2-1; the D gene is possibly TRBD2 (6 bases). This CDR3 has 15 amino acids. V shed 2 bases and J shed 6 bases, with 15 bases lying between them. Per germline, CDR1 SGHRS and CDR2 YFSETQ. Here the CDR3 reads CASSFGSIRGNEQFF. The CDR3 DNA reads TGCGCCAGCAGCTTCGGGAGTATCAGAGGCAATGAGCAGTTCTTC. The full variable domain, its missing parts supplied by reference TRBV5-1 and TRBJ2-1, is KAGVTQTPRYLIKTRGQQVTLSCSPISGHRSVSWYQQTPGQGLQFLFEYFSETQRNKGNFPGRFSGRQFSNSRSEMNVSTLELGDSALYLCASSFGSIRGNEQFFGPGTRLTVL.

The V and J genes are TRBV30 and TRBJ1-4; tentatively, D is TRBD1 (5 bases). With 4 bases removed from V and 4 bases from J, the gap between germline ends came to 16 bases. CDR1 and CDR2 from the germline V gene are GTSNPN and SVGIG (reference sequence). The CDR3 covers 15 residues. The CDR3 bases are TGTGCCTGGAAGGGGATTTTCCAGGATAATGAAAAACTGTTTTTT. It codes for CAWKGIFQDNEKLFF.

For the CDR3, the DNA is TGTGCCAGTAGTCGGGACAGGGGTGATGGCTACACCTTC. Protein product: CASSRDRGDGYTF. The V call is TRBV19, the J call TRBJ1-2; 10 nucleotides match TRBD1. The CDR3 spans 13 residues. The junction had 3 bases not matched to a gene; V was cut back by 5 bases and J by 6 bases. CDR1 is LNHDA and CDR2 is SQIVND in the germline V gene (reference sequence).

V and J are TRBV4-2 and TRBJ1-1; 7 bases line up with TRBD1. Germline CDR1 reads LGHNA; CDR2 reads YNFKEQ. With 3 bases clipped from V and 1 base from J, the junction kept 5 bases outside the gene matches. This CDR3 spans 15 amino acids. In DNA form, the CDR3 reads TGTGCCAGCAGCCAGAAGGACAGGACGAACACTGAAGCTTTCTTT. Its translation is CASSQKDRTNTEAFF.

This chain links TRBV19 with TRBJ2-5; 9 positions agree with TRBD1. Unmatched junction bases numbered 10, after V lost 7 bases and J lost 1 base. CDR3 length: 16 amino acids. CDR1 and CDR2 from the germline V gene are LNHDA and SQIVND (reference sequence). CDR3 sequence: CASTPSDRGTQETQYF. The CDR3 DNA reads TGTGCCAGTACCCCTTCGGACAGGGGTACCCAAGAGACCCAGTACTTC.

This clone was picked up a small number of times. The V gene is TRBV5-1, the J gene TRBJ2-5; 7 bases map to TRBD2. CDR3 length equals 15 residues. CDR1 SGHRS and CDR2 YFSETQ come from the germline V gene. J was trimmed by 5 bases and V by 2 bases; bases with no gene match: 9. CDR3 amino acids: CASSLTSAPAETQYF. The CDR3, as DNA: TGCGCCAGCAGCTTAACTAGCGCTCCAGCGGAGACCCAGTACTTC.

This clone appeared a few times. The gene calls are TRBV11-1 and TRBJ2-7, with D possibly being TRBD1 (5 bases). V was shortened by 0 bases and J by 0 bases, with 12 bases between the two germline ends. CDR1 is SGHAT and CDR2 is FQDESV in the germline V gene (reference sequence). The length of the CDR3 is 16 residues. The CDR3, as DNA: TGTGCCAGCAGCTTAGCTTTGGGCAGGGCCTCCTACGAGCAGTACTTC. Protein product: CASSLALGRASYEQYF.

The gene calls are TRBV7-3 and TRBJ2-1, with 9 bases identical to TRBD1. Germline CDR1 SGHTA, CDR2 FQGTGA. The CDR3 is 15 amino acids. The ends lost 5 bases at V and 1 base at J; junction bases unmatched: 3. The CDR3: CASSPDRGSYNEQFF. The CDR3 region has the DNA TGTGCCAGCAGCCCAGACAGGGGGTCCTACAATGAGCAGTTCTTC.

The sample holds a few counts of this clone. The chain links TRBV6-5 to TRBJ2-1; TRBD1 is a possible D gene (6 bases). Per germline, CDR1 MNHEY and CDR2 SVGAGI. Trimming removed 2 bases from V and 0 bases from J, with 8 bases in between. This CDR3 contains 15 residues. The CDR3 spells CASSYRGISYNEQFF. In DNA, the CDR3 is TGTGCCAGCAGTTACAGGGGGATCTCCTACAATGAGCAGTTCTTC.

This rearrangement joins TRBV28 to TRBJ1-2, with 7 bases fitting TRBD1. V dropped 5 bases and J dropped 4; count of bases not matched to a gene: 13. The CDR3 has 16 amino acids. Germline CDR1 reads MDHEN; CDR2 reads SYDVKM. CDR3 nucleotides: TGTGCCAGCAGTCCGATTAGGGAAGGGGGCTTCTATGGCTACACCTTC. It codes for CASSPIREGGFYGYTF.

This clone was seen a few times. This chain joins TRBV7-9 and TRBJ2-5; 12 bases match TRBD1. The DNA end lines up better with TRBJ2-7; the J call may be wrong. Germline V gene lookup returns CDR1 SEHNR and CDR2 FQNEAQ (reference sequence). This CDR3 has 17 amino acids. In DNA form, the CDR3 reads TGTGCCAGCAGCTCCGGGACAGGGGGCCTAAGCTCCTACGAGCAGTACTTC. Protein product: CASSSGTGGLSSYEQYF.

This clone was seen a few times. The chain carries TRBV6-1 and TRBJ1-4; 8 bases map to TRBD1. Germline V gives CDR1 MNHNS, CDR2 SASEGT. The V gene end was trimmed by 7 bases and the J gene end by 5 bases; junction bases not matched to a gene: 9. The CDR3 sequence is 15 residues long. In DNA form, the CDR3 reads TGTGCCAGCACAGACTCGACAGGGGTAAATGAAAAACTGTTTTTT. This gives the protein CASTDSTGVNEKLFF.

The J gene is TRBJ1-2, the V gene TRBV10-2; D unclear. Germline CDR1 reads WSHSY; CDR2 reads SAAADI. The CDR3 has 13 residues. The ends were cut back, 4 bases at V and 3 bases at J, with 9 bases in the middle. CDR3 protein: CASSARFDYGYTF. The CDR3 coding sequence is TGCGCCAGCAGTGCCCGTTTTGACTATGGCTACACCTTC.